Included here is one T cell receptor (beta chain) sequence, with context. Its cognate antigen has yet to be identified. No base qualities exist here, and no much larger clone lies one base off it. The data stem from a study of T cell responses to AZD1222 COVID-19 vaccine listed by TCRdb under 2021. Regarding the research as a whole: TCR sequencing was performed for about 250 trial participants, of whom about 210 were given two doses of AZD1222 and around 25 were given two doses of MenACWY control vaccine. Trial participants were enrolled by age into subgroups of 18-55, 56-69 and 70-plus years, and around 150, 28 and 57 TCR-sequenced participants, respectively, were included in these subgroups.

Beyond this particular receptor, the publication reports: Conclusions about previously exposed vaccinees are limited, since just 5 or 6 AZD1222 recipients were seropositive for SARS-CoV-2 at baseline. Epitopes outside the regions mutated in the B.1.351 and B.1.1.7 variants were reportedly recognized by nearly half of the unique spike-specific TCRs. The whole spike protein was spanned by vaccine-associated CD4 TCRs, and dominant responses were seen in regions 160-218 and 743-854. No day 14 peak-response samples were available, so repertoires were characterized only after the peak T cell response. Participants were mostly white British, with more females than males. The authors suggested clonal diversity may have been underestimated. In the small 56-69-year group, the increase in depth fell short of significance, most likely because of low power. A significant rise in spike-specific TCR breadth and depth was observed after two AZD1222 doses relative to day 0 and relative to MenACWY recipients.

The CDR3 runs 12 residues from the cysteine to the phenylalanine. Of all the DNA, just the CDR3 is kept, 36 bases in frame from base 1. Deletion took 1 base off V and 7 bases off J, with a span of 5 bases between the germline ends. According to the germline V gene (reference sequence), CDR1 reads MNHEY and CDR2 reads SMNVEV. This specimen's time point label, per the study, means: about 28 days (+/-7) after the second vaccine dose. Because spike-specific TCR depth and breadth did not differ between the two schedules, AZD1222 recipients who got a second dose at roughly 4 weeks were pooled with those who got a second dose at roughly 12 weeks. Vaccinee samples were obtained from the UK trials COV001 and COV002, which included a single-blind randomized controlled phase 2/3 trial of AZD1222 (ChAdOx1 nCoV-19) in healthy adults. Trial participant PBMC samples were collected at day 0 and day 28 after the second dose for TCRbeta chain sequencing.

The CDR3 regions of human TCRbeta chains were analyzed by immunosequencing. The original methods were these. TCRs in the repertoires were compared against a reference library of SARS-CoV-2-specific TCRs that had been generated with the MIRA antigen-specificity platform. Breadth was defined as the fraction of unique TCRs that were SARS-CoV-2-associated, and depth was defined as the fraction of total T cells that were SARS-CoV-2-associated. Each spike-specific TCR was assigned to its reactive spike region and to a CD4 or CD8 class using the MIRA data. Log10-transformed breadth and depth values were compared by one-way ANOVA with Sidak's multiple comparisons tests. TCRdb retrieved this table from immuneACCESS and kept in-frame rearrangements only. Not all clones are present; in checked studies, unresolved V genes account for under half, and no reason is known for the remainder. D and trimming come from the DNA, and the V and J calls and clone size come from that table. This sample comprises approximately 150,000 clones, about 90% of them detected only once. Of the sample, about 10% is held by the ten largest clones.

The receptor was derived from an adult who received the AZD1222 COVID-19 vaccine. The chain is made from TRBV27 and TRBJ1-5; no D gene can be assigned with confidence. Sequencing was performed on peripheral blood, taken 28 days after the second AZD1222 dose. The CDR3 sequence is CASSLYGQPQHF. The base sequence is TGTGCCAGCAGTTTATATGGGCAGCCCCAGCATTTT.